The source of this T cell receptor beta chain is a study of blood T cell repertoires in COVID-19. The wider study: PBMCs, B-cell-depleted T cells, or T cells were the source of the cDNA or gDNA that made up the material.

The authors' processing: By means of reference gene primer amplification, nucleated cell counts were estimated. TCRdb keeps only in-frame clones here, not all; method: immunoSEQ multiplex PCR. V and J calls and clone size are given by that table; D and trimming were obtained from the DNA. Of 300,000 to 400,000 clones detected, 80% to 90% appear once; the ten largest clones hold about 4%. Recruits, aged 18 to 89 years, lived in 24 US areas. Cohorts were based on clinical histories the participants reported. The CDR3 loop spans 12 amino acids. Germline V CDR1 and CDR2: LNHDA, SQIVND (reference sequence). The germline V and J ends were trimmed by 1 base and 10 bases, with 8 bases remaining between them.

The specimen was PBMCs or T cells enriched from blood (not recorded which). The receptor was isolated from a woman in her 40s with acute COVID-19. The rearrangement links TRBV19 to TRBJ1-5, with D uncertain. CDR3 bases: TGTGCCAGTAGTATAGGGGTGGGCCCCCAGCATTTT. It codes for CASSIGVGPQHF.